Below are 20 T cell receptor beta chains sequenced from a single sample in a study of shared clonotypes between healthy human individuals. Libraries were prepared by immunoSEQ multiplex PCR; TCRdb keeps only in-frame clonotypes and omits some of them. The sample shows about half a million clones, about 74% of them seen only once. Sequencing used PBMCs. These receptors were taken from a woman between 35 and 50 years old in good health. Some clones in this sample may be carry-over from other donors' samples.

This clone occurred once. The V gene is TRBV5-5, the J gene TRBJ1-4, with unresolved D. This CDR3 is built from 12 residues. Germline values: CDR1 SGHKS, CDR2 YYEKEE (reference sequence). Trimming pared 0 bases from V and 8 bases from J, leaving 5 bases between. DNA of the CDR3: TGTGCCAGCAGCTTGGCGAGGGAAAAACTGTTTTTT. It encodes CASSLAREKLFF.

This clone was detected only a few times. The V gene is TRBV5-4, the J gene TRBJ2-1; 7 nucleotides agree with TRBD2. Trimming took 0 bases from V and 8 from J; bases not matched to a gene: 5. This CDR3 spans 14 amino acids. The germline CDR1 and CDR2 sequences are SGHNT and YYREEE (reference sequence). The CDR3 DNA reads as TGTGCCAGCAGCTTGGCGGGGGGTTGGGATGAGCAGTTCTTC. Amino acid sequence: CASSLAGGWDEQFF. Drawing the rest from reference TRBV5-4 and TRBJ2-1, the complete variable domain is ETGVTQSPTHLIKTRGQQVTLRCSSQSGHNTVSWYQQALGQGPQFIFQYYREEENGRGNFPPRFSGLQFPNYSSELNVNALELDDSALYLCASSLAGGWDEQFFGPGTRLTVL.

In DNA, the CDR3 is TGTGCCAGCAGCCAAGATCTCTCACGCGAGCAGTACTTC. Protein product: CASSQDLSREQYF. This sequence joins TRBV14 and TRBJ2-7; D unresolved. CDR1 is SGHDN and CDR2 is FVKESK in the germline V gene. V lost 0 bases to trimming and J lost 6 bases, with 9 bases between them. The CDR3 runs 13 residues.

This clone was observed many times. The V call is TRBV7-3, the J call TRBJ2-1, with TRBD2 as a possible D gene (5 bases). The CDR3 sequence is 14 residues long. The germline CDR1 and CDR2 sequences are SGHTA and FQGTGA. The ends were cut back, 2 bases at V and 4 bases at J, with 9 bases in the middle. The DNA of the CDR3 is TGTGCCAGCAGCTTAGATCCGGGATACAATGAGCAGTTCTTC. It specifies CASSLDPGYNEQFF.

In its sample, this clone was seen once. V usage is TRBV20-1 and J usage is TRBJ2-7; possibly TRBD2 for D (6 bases). CDR1 is DFQATT, CDR2 SNEGSKA, per germline (reference sequence). The CDR3 length is 11 residues. The V end lost 4 bases, the J end lost 6 bases, and 10 bases lay between the germline ends. CDR3 region: CSATPGGEQYF. The CDR3 nucleotides are TGCAGTGCTACCCCCGGGGGCGAGCAGTACTTC.

This chain connects TRBV5-8 to TRBJ2-5; D is unresolved. The CDR3 length is 14 residues. V lost 6 bases and J 3 bases, leaving 15 bases between the germline ends. The germline CDR1 and CDR2 sequences are SGHTS and YDEGEE. CDR3 nucleotides: TGTGCCAGCACCCGAAGGTCGATTGAAGAGACCCAGTACTTC. Protein product: CASTRRSIEETQYF.

The CDR3 coding sequence is TGTGCCAGCAGCTCTACCAGGGACTCGTACGAGCAGTACTTC. This encodes CASSSTRDSYEQYF. J is TRBJ2-7 and V is TRBV5-5; D might be TRBD2 (6 bases). The CDR3 covers 14 residues. Trimming stripped 3 bases from V and 4 bases from J, with 14 bases between. Germline V CDR1 and CDR2: SGHKS, YYEKEE (reference sequence).

The rearrangement links TRBV7-9 to TRBJ2-2; 7 positions agree with TRBD2. Trimming took 0 bases from V and 7 from J; bases not matched to a gene: 5. The CDR3 totals 15 residues. CDR1 and CDR2 from the germline V gene are SEHNR and FQNEAQ (reference sequence). CDR3 loop: CASSLALAADGELFF. The CDR3 nucleotides read TGTGCCAGCAGCTTAGCCCTAGCGGCGGACGGGGAGCTGTTTTTT.

This clone was detected only once. The chain employs TRBV4-3 and TRBJ2-1; the match to TRBD2 covers 8 bases. CDR1 and CDR2 (germline): LGHNA, YSLEER. The V gene end was trimmed by 0 bases and the J gene end by 2 bases; junction bases not matched to a gene: 6. This CDR3 is built from 17 residues. The CDR3 DNA follows: TGCGCCAGCAGCCAAGATGGGGCCGGGAGGGCCTACAATGAGCAGTTCTTC. This gives the protein CASSQDGAGRAYNEQFF.

With respect to this clone: One end of the junction is discordant with germline, which a read error may explain. The chain is built from TRBV5-3 and TRBJ2-7; TRBD2 might be the D (6 bases). TRBV5-3 is assigned to the ORF class and has an uncertain function. This CDR3 region has 13 residues. The CDR3 DNA follows: TGTGCCAGCAGCTTGGGGGACTTCTACGAGCAGTACTTC. Its protein product is CASSLGDFYEQYF.

The chain couples TRBV7-2 to TRBJ2-5; TRBD2 matches 12 bases. The J segment lost 2 bases and the V segment lost 1 base, leaving 5 bases of the junction unmatched. The CDR3 consists of 17 residues. Germline lookup yields CDR1 SGHTA and CDR2 FQGNSA. The CDR3 nucleotides are TGTGCCAGCAGCTTAGTAAGGCTAGCGGGAGGGCAAGAGACCCAGTACTTC. It specifies CASSLVRLAGGQETQYF.

J is TRBJ2-3 and V is TRBV7-6; the match to TRBD2 covers 11 bases. Germline lookup yields CDR1 SGHVS and CDR2 FNYEAQ. The CDR3 is made up of 16 amino acids. V was clipped by 4 bases and J by 4 bases; unmatched bases: 7. In DNA, the CDR3 is TGTGCCAGCAGCTCTTTTCTAGCGGGAGGCCCAGATACGCAGTATTTT. It translates to CASSSFLAGGPDTQYF.

The chain recombines TRBV7-2 with TRBJ1-4; no firm D call. V dropped 5 bases and J dropped 7 bases, with 11 bases sitting between them. From germline, CDR1 is SGHTA and CDR2 FQGNSA. The CDR3 spans 13 residues. CDR3 coding DNA: TGTGCCAGCAGCCGTACCAGTGGTGAAAAACTGTTTTTT. It translates to CASSRTSGEKLFF. The variable domain in full, with the rest retrieved from reference TRBV7-2 and TRBJ1-4, is GAGVSQSPSNKVTEKGKDVELRCDPISGHTALYWYRQSLGQGLEFLIYFQGNSAPDKSGLPSDRFSAERTGGSVSTLTIQRTQQEDSAVYLCASSRTSGEKLFFGSGTQLSVL.

The chain carries TRBV19 and TRBJ2-4; D tentatively fits TRBD1 or TRBD2 (5 bases each). The germline V gene has CDR1 LNHDA and CDR2 SQIVND (reference sequence). Trimming took 3 bases from V and 8 from J, leaving 14 bases between them. The CDR3 consists of 14 residues. The CDR3 spells CASSIPAGTDIQYF. The DNA for the CDR3 is TGTGCCAGTAGTATCCCGGCAGGGACGGACATTCAGTACTTC.

The chain combines TRBV10-1 with TRBJ2-7; 11 nucleotides agree with TRBD2. Germline CDR1 and CDR2: WNHNN and SYGVQD (reference sequence). The CDR3 runs 13 residues. V gave up 8 bases and J gave up 4 bases; unmatched junction bases: 4. The DNA of the CDR3 is TGCGCCAGCGGTCCTAGCGGGAGGTACGAGCAGTACTTC. As protein: CASGPSGRYEQYF.

The J gene is TRBJ2-5, the V gene TRBV4-1; the D call may be TRBD1 or TRBD2 (5 bases each). CDR3 length: 13 residues. In germline, CDR1 is MGHRA, CDR2 YSYEKL. V was trimmed by 1 base and J by 11 bases, leaving 14 bases between them. The CDR3 sequence: CASSQGGTREQYF. The CDR3 nucleotides read TGCGCCAGCAGCCAAGGAGGGACGAGAGAGCAGTACTTC.

The genes are TRBV4-2 and TRBJ2-7; a weak D match, TRBD2 (6 bases). In germline, CDR1 is LGHNA, CDR2 YNFKEQ. CDR3 length: 16 amino acids. V was trimmed by 0 bases and J by 2 bases, leaving 14 bases between them. The CDR3 DNA reads as TGTGCCAGCAGCCAAGATTTGGACGGGAGTCCCTACGAGCAGTACTTC. This codes for CASSQDLDGSPYEQYF.

V is TRBV4-1 and J is TRBJ2-7; D is possibly TRBD2 (6 bases). The CDR3 is 13 residues long. V was cut by 1 base and J by 2 bases, with 6 bases left in between. The germline gives CDR1 MGHRA, CDR2 YSYEKL. CDR3 loop: CASSQASAYEQYF. CDR3 in DNA: TGCGCCAGCAGCCAAGCTAGCGCCTACGAGCAGTACTTC.

This clone was seen a single time. A read error is likely here: a far larger clone is one base away. V and J are TRBV6-1 and TRBJ2-1, with 8 bases that match TRBD2. The CDR3 is 15 amino acids. Germline V lookup: CDR1 MNHNS, CDR2 SASEGT. The CDR3 DNA follows: TGTGCCAGCAGTGAAGACTCCGGGACTAGTCATGAGCAGCTCTTC. This encodes CASSEDSGTSHEQLF.

The CDR3 nucleotides are TGTGCCAGCAGTTTCGGGACAGGGATGTACGAGCAGTACTTC. Translated, it gives CASSFGTGMYEQYF. The chain uses TRBV28 and TRBJ2-7; 9 positions agree with TRBD1. This CDR3 contains 14 residues. V lost 3 bases, J lost 4 bases, and 4 bases stayed unmatched. Germline CDR1 is MDHEN and CDR2 is SYDVKM.